The entry that follows covers one T cell receptor beta chain sequence. The antigen it recognizes is unknown. Base qualities are not at hand, and no much larger clone is one base apart. Using the deep immunoSEQ assay, multiplex PCR amplified TCR CDR3 regions from genomic DNA. Extracted genomic DNA from each cell subset was distributed evenly across all wells of several immunoSEQ 96-well plates, and each plate was treated as a replicate. For sorted subsets, around 200 ng genomic DNA, equal to some 30,000 T cell genomes, was loaded into each replicate PCR. Purified libraries were quantified with a Qubit 3.0 fluorometer, sized on a Bioanalyzer 2100, and re-quantified with the KAPA Library Quantification kit. Every immunoSEQ 96-well plate was sequenced on a dedicated single-read 150-cycle Illumina NextSeq 550 flow cell. Per the original workflow: Because the immunoSEQ output held only junctional sequences and lacked quality scores, the filtering could not match the filtering applied to full-length reads. Sequences were annotated with PyIR, a Python wrapper for IgBLAST v1.9, and V/J genes and CDR3 were assigned using IMGT germline references. Reads with weak V/J assignments (E-value above 1e-6), missing CDR3, stop codons, out-of-frame junctions, or ambiguous translated residues were removed. V3J clonotypes were defined as sequences sharing an identical inferred V gene, J gene, and CDR3 amino acid sequence. Percentage overlap between repertoires was computed as shared unique clonotypes divided by the size of the smaller repertoire. Repertoire richness was assessed with RTK rarefaction, the Chao1 estimator, and Recon v2.1 estimates of unobserved clonotypes. For all TCRbeta clonotypes obtained by the gDNA method from a handful of donors, generation probabilities were computed with OLGA. TCRdb provides this immuneACCESS table in a form limited to in-frame rearrangements. Some clones are lacking; in checked studies, under half of them reflect an unresolved V gene, and why the rest are absent is not known. D and trimming were read from the DNA, whereas the V and J calls and clone size are those reported in that table. Here the sample has millions of clones; approximately 95% occur a single time. Roughly 1% of the sample belongs to the ten largest clones.

The source of the sample is a study of shared clonotypes between healthy human individuals (dated by TCRdb to about 2020). Context from the whole study: Two women and a few men aged 18 to 49 years were included in the cohort. Different laboratories and diverse techniques were used to prepare libraries and sequence TCR repertoires, to increase sequencing depth and limit assay-specific biases. The study deeply sequenced blood TCR repertoires of several healthy adults to estimate repertoire size and the extent of clonotype sharing between individuals. For each donor, CD4 naive and CD4 memory were each run on three plates, CD8 naive on two plates, and CD8 memory on one plate. Each donor's leukapheresis produced roughly between roughly 0.85 and 10 billion PBMCs.

The CDR3 goes from the cysteine to the phenylalanine over 14 residues. CDR3 DNA only is kept here, 42 bases in frame from base 1. From a lookup of the germline V gene (reference sequence), CDR1 and CDR2 are SGHNT and YYREEE. Trimming takes 6 bases from V and 3 bases from J, and the germline ends sit 15 bases apart. CD8 naive samples were CD45RO-negative cells positively selected for CCR7, giving a CD45RA+CCR7+ population that excluded TemRA cells. Donors were healthy HIV-negative adults with no recently reported acute infections or vaccinations. Only Caucasian adults living in Nashville, Tennessee, USA were represented among the donors. After blood collection by leukapheresis, PBMCs were isolated using Ficoll-Histopaque density gradient centrifugation and then cryopreserved in the vapor phase of liquid nitrogen. Analytical flow cytometry was used to check the purity and quantity of every magnetically sorted T cell population. Genomic DNA was isolated from each sorted fraction and quantified by UV absorbance on a Nanodrop 2000c.

What the study reported, not specific to this receptor: Rarefaction of sorted-subset datasets indicated incomplete sequencing despite the large sequencing depth. Naive subsets generally had larger estimated clonotype richness than memory subsets. Compared with non-shared clonotypes, the clonotypes found in all four sorted-subset donors had higher generation probabilities. Sampling was restricted to blood, and TCR repertoires in tissues likely differ from the TCR repertoires found in blood. Based on pairwise subsampling, the degree of clonotype sharing among donors was expected to be affected by sequencing depth. The genetic and exposure-history diversity represented was limited by the small number of donors. Sharing across a few donors was observed for about 5% of naive CD4, about 4% of naive CD8, roughly 2.3% of memory CD4, and about 0.39% of memory CD8 clonotypes.

The sequenced sample was naive CD8+ T cells sorted from blood. Sample cell subset or site, as interpreted from the label and publication: CD45RA+CCR7+. Here the chain combines TRBV5-4 and TRBJ1-2; matching of 5 bases hints at TRBD1 as the D gene. This clonotype was obtained from a man between 18 and 29 years old in good health. The CDR3 region reads CASNKPGGDYGYTF. The sequenced DNA: TGTGCCAGCAACAAGCCCGGGGGGGACTATGGCTACACCTTC.